Below are 21 T cell receptor beta chains sequenced from a single sample in a study of blood T cell repertoires in COVID-19. Generated by immunoSEQ multiplex PCR, the TCRdb table keeps only in-frame clones and is missing some. The sample includes 250,000 or so clones, roughly 80% of them seen just once. Sequencing input: peripheral blood. Source of these receptors: a woman between 18 and 29 years old with acute or convalescent COVID-19.

The chain recombines TRBV11-2 with TRBJ1-5, with 8 nucleotides matching TRBD1. Germline CDR1 SGHAT, CDR2 FQNNGV. The CDR3 is 15 residues long. Germline trimming cut 5 bases from V and 1 base from J; bases unmatched to any gene: 4. In nucleotides, the CDR3 is TGTGCCAGCAGCCCCTACAGGGGGAGCAATCAGCCCCAGCATTTT. This encodes CASSPYRGSNQPQHF.

The chain is built from TRBV7-2 and TRBJ2-3, with D maybe TRBD2 (6 bases). Trimming removed 4 bases at V and 2 bases at J, with 16 bases between. Germline V gene data show CDR1 as SGHTA and CDR2 as FQGNSA. The CDR3 is 16 residues long. This CDR3 is CASSSTGGTHTDTQYF. The CDR3 coding sequence is TGTGCCAGCAGCTCCACCGGCGGGACTCACACAGATACGCAGTATTTT.

The rearrangement uses TRBV19 and TRBJ1-2; D is possibly TRBD1 (5 bases). The germline V gene has CDR1 LNHDA and CDR2 SQIVND (reference sequence). The ends were cut back, 3 bases at V and 14 bases at J, with 22 bases in the middle. The CDR3 is 14 amino acids. The CDR3 sequence: CASSIFDRPSLLTF. DNA for the CDR3: TGTGCCAGTAGTATCTTCGACAGACCTTCGCTTCTTACCTTC.

V is TRBV30 and J is TRBJ2-2; 13 nucleotides align to TRBD2. J gave up 5 bases and V 2 bases, and 2 bases lay outside the gene matches. CDR3 length: 15 residues. The germline CDR1 and CDR2 sequences are GTSNPN and SVGIG (reference sequence). The DNA of the CDR3 is TGTGCCTGGAGTAAGGGACTAGCGGGAACCGGGGAGCTGTTTTTT. Translating it yields CAWSKGLAGTGELFF.

The chain employs TRBV28 and TRBJ2-7; 7 positions match TRBD2. Germline CDR1 reads MDHEN; CDR2 reads SYDVKM. The ends lost 4 bases at V and 5 bases at J; junction bases unmatched: 8. The CDR3 is 14 amino acids. The CDR3, as DNA: TGTGCCAGCAGTTCGGCGGGAGCTGCCCACGAGCAGTACTTC. It encodes CASSSAGAAHEQYF. Drawing the rest from reference TRBV28 and TRBJ2-7, the complete variable domain is DVKVTQSSRYLVKRTGEKVFLECVQDMDHENMFWYRQDPGLGLRLIYFSYDVKMKEKGDIPEGYSVSREKKERFSLILESASTNQTSMYLCASSSAGAAHEQYFGPGTRLTVT.

The gene calls are TRBV15 and TRBJ2-7; 8 bases are shared with TRBD1. The CDR3 contains 14 residues. V lost 1 base to trimming and J lost 7 bases; unmatched junction nucleotides: 6. Germline CDR1 LNHNV, CDR2 YYDKDF (reference sequence). As DNA, the CDR3 is TGTGCCACCAGCAGAGCCGACAGGGGCCAGGAGCAGTACTTC. This gives the protein CATSRADRGQEQYF.

This clone has a handful of counts. This chain joins TRBV7-3 and TRBJ1-1; 7 bases align to TRBD1. The CDR3 runs 13 residues. The junction had 6 bases not matched to a gene; V was cut back by 5 bases and J by 6 bases. The germline CDR1 and CDR2 sequences are SGHTA and FQGTGA. CDR3 nucleotide sequence: TGTGCCAGCAGCCCGCGACAGGGCTCTGAAGCTTTCTTT. As protein: CASSPRQGSEAFF.

J is TRBJ2-1 and V is TRBV5-1, with 12 bases identical to TRBD2. The CDR3 covers 15 residues. The V gene end was trimmed by 4 bases and the J gene end by 10 bases; junction bases not matched to a gene: 9. Per germline, CDR1 SGHRS and CDR2 YFSETQ. The CDR3 sequence is CASSILAGGPGEQFF. Here the CDR3 DNA reads TGCGCCAGCAGCATCCTAGCGGGAGGGCCTGGGGAGCAGTTCTTC.

The rearrangement joins TRBV3-1 (or the pseudogene TRBV3-2) to TRBJ2-2; 10 bases map to TRBD2. There are 19 residues in the CDR3. V shed 1 base and J 0 bases; nucleotides not matched to a gene: 8. The germline V gene encodes CDR1 LGHDT and CDR2 YNNKEL (reference sequence). The CDR3 DNA follows: TGTGCCAGCAGCCAAGTCTCAGCGGGAGGGGGCGCGAACACCGGGGAGCTGTTTTTT. This encodes CASSQVSAGGGANTGELFF.

V gene TRBV14 combines with J gene TRBJ1-6, with 10 nucleotides matching TRBD1. CDR1 is SGHDN, CDR2 FVKESK, per germline. The CDR3 spans 15 residues. After removal of 1 base from V and 6 bases from J, the junction contained 0 bases not matched to a gene. The CDR3 loop is CASSQGDRGNSPLHF. The CDR3 DNA sequence: TGTGCCAGCAGCCAAGGGGACAGGGGTAATTCACCCCTCCACTTT.

The chain links TRBV12-3 or TRBV12-4 to TRBJ1-2; 8 nucleotides line up with TRBD1. V gave up 6 bases and J gave up 5 bases; unmatched junction bases: 5. The CDR3 covers 13 residues. The DNA for the CDR3 is TGTGCCAGCAGAGGACAGGGCGGTTATGGCTACACCTTC. This codes for CASRGQGGYGYTF.

The chain carries TRBV7-9 and TRBJ1-1; weak D call: TRBD1 (5 bases). Germline CDR1 is SEHNR and CDR2 is FQNEAQ (reference sequence). Trimming stripped 5 bases from V and 4 bases from J, with 14 bases between. The CDR3 covers 14 residues. This CDR3 reads CASSPRQGITEAFF. For the CDR3, the DNA is TGTGCCAGCAGCCCCCGTCAGGGAATCACTGAAGCTTTCTTT.

The gene calls are TRBV7-6 and TRBJ2-1, with a possible D match to TRBD2 (5 bases). Germline V CDR1 and CDR2: SGHVS, FNYEAQ. This CDR3 is 13 amino acids long. The V end lost 5 bases, the J end lost 3 bases, and 8 bases lay between the germline ends. Here the CDR3 DNA reads TGTGCCAGCAGCACAACTAGCTACAATGAGCAGTTCTTC. Residues: CASSTTSYNEQFF.

The chain couples TRBV19 to TRBJ1-1; possibly TRBD1 for D (6 bases). Trimming removed 8 bases at V and 6 bases at J, with 25 bases between. Germline CDR1 reads LNHDA; CDR2 reads SQIVND (reference sequence). The CDR3 extends over 16 amino acids. The CDR3 sequence: CASVTVGQQLGAEAFF. The CDR3 bases are TGTGCCAGTGTAACCGTCGGACAGCAGCTTGGGGCTGAAGCTTTCTTT.

The CDR3 bases are TGTGCCAGCAGTTTTATCCCTAGCGGGAGCTACGAGCAGTACTTC. Translating it yields CASSFIPSGSYEQYF. The chain recombines TRBV28 with TRBJ2-7; 10 bases fit TRBD2. The CDR3 is made up of 15 amino acids. The germline V gene has CDR1 MDHEN and CDR2 SYDVKM. After removal of 3 bases from V and 3 bases from J, the junction contained 5 bases not matched to a gene.

The V gene is TRBV9, the J gene TRBJ1-3; possibly TRBD1 for D (6 bases). V lost 4 bases and J 0 bases, leaving 14 bases between the germline ends. The germline gives CDR1 SGDLS, CDR2 YYNGEE. The CDR3 spans 16 residues. The CDR3 region is CASSPQGPSSGNTIYF. DNA for the CDR3: TGTGCCAGCAGCCCCCAGGGGCCGAGCTCTGGAAACACCATATATTTT.

The genes are TRBV5-4 and TRBJ1-3; D uncertain. Between the trimmed V and J ends, which lost 2 bases and 0 bases, there was a span of 18 bases. Per germline, CDR1 SGHNT and CDR2 YYREEE (reference sequence). The CDR3 is 18 residues long. CDR3 in DNA: TGTGCCAGCAGCTTTCTACCGTTGTCCTTCCCCTCTGGAAACACCATATATTTT. Its translation: CASSFLPLSFPSGNTIYF.

The genes are TRBV12-5 and TRBJ2-1; D is uncertain. CDR1 and CDR2 from the germline V gene are LGHNT and FRNRAP. Trimming left V 6 bases short and J 4 bases short, with 7 bases between. This CDR3 spans 12 amino acids. This CDR3 reads CASGLEYNEQFF. The CDR3 bases are TGTGCTAGTGGGTTAGAGTACAATGAGCAGTTCTTC. Combining the CDR3 with reference TRBV12-5 and TRBJ2-1 gives the whole variable domain DARVTQTPRHKVTEMGQEVTMRCQPILGHNTVFWYRQTMMQGLELLAYFRNRAPLDDSGMPKDRFSAEMPDATLATLKIQPSEPRDSAVYFCASGLEYNEQFFGPGTRLTVL.

J is TRBJ1-3 and V is TRBV5-1; 10 bases map to TRBD1. V shed 4 bases and J 2 bases; nucleotides not matched to a gene: 9. The CDR3 consists of 17 residues. Germline CDR1 is SGHRS and CDR2 is YFSETQ. The CDR3 bases are TGCGCCAGCAGCCCGACCTTCGGGACAGGGGCTGGAAACACCATATATTTT. It codes for CASSPTFGTGAGNTIYF. Drawing the rest from reference TRBV5-1 and TRBJ1-3, the complete variable domain is KAGVTQTPRYLIKTRGQQVTLSCSPISGHRSVSWYQQTPGQGLQFLFEYFSETQRNKGNFPGRFSGRQFSNSRSEMNVSTLELGDSALYLCASSPTFGTGAGNTIYFGEGSWLTVV.

This chain uses TRBV7-9 with TRBJ2-7; 7 bases are a match to TRBD2. The V gene's germline CDR1 is SEHNR and CDR2 FQNEAQ (reference sequence). Trimming took 1 base from V and 2 from J; bases not matched to a gene: 17. The CDR3 consists of 19 residues. CDR3 sequence reads: CASSLEASKGGRTPYEQYF. In DNA form, the CDR3 reads TGTGCCAGCAGCTTAGAAGCATCGAAGGGAGGGAGGACCCCCTACGAGCAGTACTTC. Full variable domain (missing parts from reference TRBV7-9 and TRBJ2-7): DTGVSQNPRHKITKRGQNVTFRCDPISEHNRLYWYRQTLGQGPEFLTYFQNEAQLEKSRLLSDRFSAERPKGSFSTLEIQRTEQGDSAMYLCASSLEASKGGRTPYEQYFGPGTRLTVT.

The chain uses TRBV14 and TRBJ2-1, with 8 bases lining up with TRBD2. Trimming cost V 4 bases and J 12 bases; bases outside gene matches: 20. The length of the CDR3 is 17 residues. Germline V gene lookup returns CDR1 SGHDN and CDR2 FVKESK. CDR3 protein: CASSPLPGRAKVRGQFF. For the CDR3, the DNA is TGTGCCAGCAGCCCTCTTCCCGGGAGGGCCAAAGTTCGAGGGCAGTTCTTC.